This TCR beta chain derives from a study of OX40 agonist ivuxolimab in advanced cancers. At the level of the study: Dose-escalation patients had hepatocellular carcinoma, melanoma, renal cell or head and neck cancer.

Study-wide points: Both blood CD4+ and CD8+ T cells showed clonal growth by week 6 at 0.1 to 3.0 mg/kg. Not determined was the antigen specificity of the expanded peripheral T cells.

This CDR3 is built from 11 residues. Trimming pared 10 bases from V and 3 bases from J, leaving 9 bases between. Germline V gene sequence: CDR1 MDHEN, CDR2 SYDVKM. Assay: immunoSEQ multiplex PCR; the TCRdb copy retains only in-frame clones and omits some. This sample carries roughly 62,000 clones, around 86% of them seen once, and the ten largest clones take about 2.4%. Exclusion of a patient followed from autoimmune disease history or systemic immunosuppression. For this clone: What it binds is unknown.

The source material was CD4+ or CD8+ T cells sorted from blood, sampled in a trial of the OX40 agonist ivuxolimab. This chain connects TRBV28 to TRBJ1-1, with TRBD1 as a possible D gene (6 bases). The sequence derives from an adult with an advanced solid tumor such as melanoma, head and neck, liver or kidney cancer. The CDR3 region is CATAGDTEAFF. CDR3 sequence (DNA): TGTGCCACCGCAGGGGACACTGAAGCTTTCTTT.